Presented here are 27 T cell receptor beta chains from one specimen sequenced in a study of CD8 T cells in acute hepatitis C reinfection (dated by TCRdb to the early 2020s). The intended sense of this specimen's time point label: naive CD8 control sorted from an acute-time-point sample. The library was prepared using the immunoSEQ multiplex PCR assay. TCRdb's version of the immuneACCESS table is confined to in-frame rearrangements and falls short of the full clone set. An unresolved V gene accounts for under half of the shortfall where checked; the remainder is of unknown origin. The sample table contains approximately 41,000 clones; only one count was recorded for about 83% of them. 0.5% to 0.65% of the sample lies in the top ten. The sample comprised naive CD8+ T cells from PBMCs. The sample's cell subset or site label, decoded: sorted total naive CD45RO-negative CD8+ T cells. The receptors originated from a man aged 25-40 years with chronic hepatitis C.

V gene TRBV9 combines with J gene TRBJ2-7, with a possible D match to TRBD2 (6 bases). This CDR3 has 14 amino acids. V lost 0 bases and J lost 4, with 11 bases in between. Per germline, CDR1 SGDLS and CDR2 YYNGEE. CDR3 sequence reads: CASSVVAGPYEQYF. CDR3 nucleotide sequence: TGTGCCAGCAGCGTAGTGGCGGGGCCTTACGAGCAGTACTTC.

This clone appeared a single time. The gene calls are TRBV9 and TRBJ2-5; D might be TRBD1 (6 bases). The V end lost 3 bases, the J end lost 1 base, and 13 bases lay between the germline ends. The length of the CDR3 is 15 residues. Germline CDR1 SGDLS, CDR2 YYNGEE. In DNA, the CDR3 is TGTGCCAGCAGCGCCCCGGGACACAGCCAAGAGACCCAGTACTTC. Translation: CASSAPGHSQETQYF.

This clone has only one observation. This chain connects TRBV7-9 to TRBJ1-1; weak D call: TRBD1 (6 bases). The CDR3 length is 12 residues. Trimming cost V 4 bases and J 9 bases, with 12 bases left between them. From germline, CDR1 is SEHNR and CDR2 FQNEAQ (reference sequence). The CDR3 region has the DNA TGTGCCAGCAGCTCGGACAGCGCTCAAGCTTTCTTT. Residues: CASSSDSAQAFF.

The chain couples TRBV6-5 to TRBJ1-1; D is unresolved. Trimming took off 10 bases at V and 4 bases at J, with 13 bases between the two ends. This CDR3 spans 12 amino acids. Per germline, CDR1 MNHEY and CDR2 SVGAGI. Written as DNA, the CDR3 is TGTGCCACCGGGGTGTTGGGCACTGAAGCTTTCTTT. The encoded protein is CATGVLGTEAFF.

The CDR3 loop reads CASRTAAEQFF. CDR3 bases: TGTGCCAGCAGGACGGCAGCTGAGCAGTTCTTC. V gene TRBV6-5 combines with J gene TRBJ2-1; D gene uncertain. V lost 6 bases and J 9 bases, leaving 9 bases between the germline ends. The CDR3 length is 11 residues. Germline-derived CDR1 and CDR2 are MNHEY and SVGAGI.

V is TRBV6-1 and J is TRBJ2-7; 8 nucleotides agree with TRBD1. This CDR3 is 16 amino acids long. The junction had 12 bases not matched to a gene; V was cut back by 3 bases and J by 5 bases. Germline V gene lookup returns CDR1 MNHNS and CDR2 SASEGT. The DNA of the CDR3 is TGTGCCAGCAGTGATGGGGACAGGACAATCCTAGACGAGCAGTACTTC. Its protein is CASSDGDRTILDEQYF.

The J gene is TRBJ2-1, the V gene TRBV7-9, with no clear D. CDR1 is SEHNR, CDR2 FQNEAQ, per germline (reference sequence). The CDR3 is 14 residues long. Trimming pared 0 bases from V and 4 bases from J, leaving 7 bases between. The CDR3 reads CASSLAYGYNEQFF. The DNA of the CDR3 is TGTGCCAGCAGCTTAGCGTACGGATACAATGAGCAGTTCTTC. The full variable domain, with the rest looked up from reference TRBV7-9 and TRBJ2-1, is DTGVSQNPRHKITKRGQNVTFRCDPISEHNRLYWYRQTLGQGPEFLTYFQNEAQLEKSRLLSDRFSAERPKGSFSTLEIQRTEQGDSAMYLCASSLAYGYNEQFFGPGTRLTVL.

Only one count was recorded for this clone. This CDR3 reads CASSLEGDRTYEQYF. The CDR3 DNA sequence: TGTGCCAGCAGCTTAGAAGGGGACAGGACCTACGAGCAGTACTTC. The rearrangement joins TRBV7-9 to TRBJ2-7, with TRBD1 identical over 8 bases. V lost 1 base and J lost 2; bases outside the gene matches: 4. Looked up from germline, CDR1 is SEHNR and CDR2 is FQNEAQ (reference sequence). The CDR3 covers 15 residues.

CDR3 protein: CASSLFPDSEDIQYF. The CDR3 coding sequence is TGTGCCAGCAGCCTCTTCCCCGACAGTGAGGACATTCAGTACTTC. The chain employs TRBV7-9 and TRBJ2-4; weak D call: TRBD1 (5 bases). The ends were cut back, 5 bases at V and 8 bases at J, with 19 bases in the middle. CDR1 is SEHNR, CDR2 FQNEAQ, per germline (reference sequence). This CDR3 has 15 residues.

This clone was detected a few times. This chain links TRBV7-9 with TRBJ1-1; the D is unclear. The V gene's germline CDR1 is SEHNR and CDR2 FQNEAQ (reference sequence). The CDR3 runs 13 residues. V was pared by 8 bases and J by 5 bases, with 15 bases between. The CDR3 loop reads CASVGGSGTEAFF. The CDR3 nucleotides read TGTGCCAGCGTGGGAGGGTCTGGGACTGAAGCTTTCTTT. The whole variable domain, remainder taken from reference TRBV7-9 and TRBJ1-1, is DTGVSQNPRHKITKRGQNVTFRCDPISEHNRLYWYRQTLGQGPEFLTYFQNEAQLEKSRLLSDRFSAERPKGSFSTLEIQRTEQGDSAMYLCASVGGSGTEAFFGQGTRLTVV.

The CDR3 coding sequence is TGTGCCAGCAGCGTGGGAGGGGACGAAGAAGCTTTCTTT. It yields the protein CASSVGGDEEAFF. The genes are TRBV9 and TRBJ1-1, with D possibly being TRBD1 (5 bases). The CDR3 has 13 residues. Germline CDR1 is SGDLS and CDR2 is YYNGEE. Trimming took off 2 bases at V and 8 bases at J, with 13 bases between the two ends.

Only a few counts were recorded for this clone. The chain joins TRBV4-1 to TRBJ2-7; perhaps TRBD2 as D (5 bases). This CDR3 comprises 15 residues. Trimming shortened V by 1 base and J by 3 bases, and 13 bases separated the two germline ends. Germline V CDR1 and CDR2: MGHRA, YSYEKL. Here the CDR3 reads CASSQVSSSHYEQYF. The CDR3 DNA reads TGCGCCAGCAGCCAAGTCTCTAGCAGTCACTACGAGCAGTACTTC.

This chain links TRBV6-1 with TRBJ1-2, with a tentative D call TRBD1 (6 bases). Per germline, CDR1 MNHNS and CDR2 SASEGT. V was shortened by 1 base and J by 4 bases, with 13 bases between the two germline ends. The CDR3 is 15 residues long. Here the CDR3 reads CASSEEAGAGYGYTF. CDR3 coding DNA: TGTGCCAGCAGTGAAGAGGCAGGGGCGGGCTATGGCTACACCTTC.

V is TRBV28 and J is TRBJ2-1; D is possibly TRBD2 (6 bases). Trimming cost V 8 bases and J 6 bases, with 17 bases left between them. Germline V gives CDR1 MDHEN, CDR2 SYDVKM. This CDR3 comprises 14 residues. This CDR3 is CASRYEDYFNEQFF. DNA of the CDR3: TGTGCCAGCCGCTACGAGGACTATTTCAATGAGCAGTTCTTC.

The rearrangement joins TRBV5-1 to TRBJ1-1; no clear D. Germline values: CDR1 SGHRS, CDR2 YFSETQ. V lost 1 base and J lost 3, with 13 bases in between. The CDR3 sequence is 15 residues long. The CDR3, as DNA: TGCGCCAGCAGCTTGTGGGGTGGGGTGGACACTGAAGCTTTCTTT. The encoded protein is CASSLWGGVDTEAFF.

The chain recombines TRBV7-9 with TRBJ1-1; 9 positions agree with TRBD1. Trimming at V came to 5 bases and at J to 4 bases, leaving 5 bases not matched to a gene. This CDR3 has 14 amino acids. The germline gives CDR1 SEHNR, CDR2 FQNEAQ (reference sequence). CDR3 in DNA: TGTGCCAGCAGCGTCGGACAGGGGATCACTGAAGCTTTCTTT. It translates to CASSVGQGITEAFF.

This rearrangement joins TRBV19 to TRBJ1-5, with a weak D call TRBD1 (5 bases). Trimming took off 10 bases at V and 0 bases at J, with 10 bases between the two ends. The germline V gene has CDR1 LNHDA and CDR2 SQIVND (reference sequence). This CDR3 spans 13 amino acids. CDR3 protein: CATGHYSNQPQHF. For the CDR3, the DNA is TGTGCCACCGGACATTATAGCAATCAGCCCCAGCATTTT.

This rearrangement joins TRBV4-1 to TRBJ2-5; the D is unclear. Germline CDR1 and CDR2: MGHRA and YSYEKL. Trimming removed 3 bases from V and 1 base from J, with 12 bases in between. The CDR3 has 15 residues. CDR3 in amino acids: CASSHTRSSQETQYF. The CDR3 DNA reads as TGCGCCAGCAGCCACACCCGCTCATCCCAAGAGACCCAGTACTTC.

The chain couples TRBV5-6 to TRBJ2-1; TRBD2 might be the D (5 bases). From germline, CDR1 is SGHDT and CDR2 YYEEEE. V lost 0 bases, J lost 0 bases, and 10 bases lay in between. The CDR3 length is 16 residues. The CDR3 nucleotides read TGTGCCAGCAGCTTGGTGCGGGCGGGCTCCTACAATGAGCAGTTCTTC. Translating gives CASSLVRAGSYNEQFF.

J is TRBJ2-3 and V is TRBV5-6; a possible D gene is TRBD2 (5 bases). V was pared by 3 bases and J by 3 bases, with 11 bases between. There are 14 residues in the CDR3. Germline CDR1 reads SGHDT; CDR2 reads YYEEEE. The CDR3 here is CASSSGLPTDTQYF. The CDR3 coding sequence is TGTGCCAGCAGCTCCGGACTCCCAACAGATACGCAGTATTTT.

CDR3 sequence reads: CASRRVGGFDEQFF. The CDR3 DNA follows: TGTGCCAGCAGGCGAGTGGGAGGGTTCGATGAGCAGTTCTTC. This chain connects TRBV27 to TRBJ2-1; 7 bases align to TRBD2. This CDR3 is 14 amino acids long. With 6 bases clipped from V and 8 bases from J, the junction kept 10 bases outside the gene matches. The germline V gene has CDR1 MNHEY and CDR2 SMNVEV (reference sequence).

The gene calls are TRBV7-8 and TRBJ2-3; 10 bases fit TRBD2. This CDR3 has 18 amino acids. The junction had 17 bases not matched to a gene; V was cut back by 5 bases and J by 6 bases. Per the germline V gene, CDR1 is SGHVS and CDR2 is FQNEAQ. The CDR3 sequence is CASSLSHLAGAPADTQYF. The CDR3 DNA sequence: TGTGCCAGCAGCCTCTCCCACCTAGCGGGGGCCCCGGCTGATACGCAGTATTTT.

This clone was found a few times. The CDR3 sequence: CASSLSQGPNTEAFF. As DNA, the CDR3 is TGTGCCAGCAGCCTTTCTCAGGGGCCTAACACTGAAGCTTTCTTT. The rearrangement uses TRBV7-9 and TRBJ1-1; a possible D gene is TRBD1 (6 bases). Per the germline V gene, CDR1 is SEHNR and CDR2 is FQNEAQ (reference sequence). Trimming left V 5 bases short and J 2 bases short, with 15 bases between. This CDR3 has 15 amino acids.

V is TRBV27 and J is TRBJ2-3; D gene uncertain. V shed 7 bases and J shed 2 bases, with 16 bases lying between them. The CDR3 is made up of 15 amino acids. Germline assignment: CDR1 MNHEY and CDR2 SMNVEV (reference sequence). The DNA for the CDR3 is TGTGCCAGCACTTCGGACGGATCATTCACAGATACGCAGTATTTT. Translated, it gives CASTSDGSFTDTQYF.

This rearrangement joins TRBV15 to TRBJ2-7, with D unresolved. The germline V gene has CDR1 LNHNV and CDR2 YYDKDF (reference sequence). This CDR3 contains 13 residues. V shed 0 bases and J shed 6 bases, with 9 bases lying between them. CDR3 DNA sequence: TGTGCCACCAGCAGAGATCGCGCCGCCGAGCAGTACTTC. This encodes CATSRDRAAEQYF.

This clone has only a few counts. The genes are TRBV30 and TRBJ2-6; D uncertain. V was clipped by 1 base and J by 1 base, with 8 bases between them. Germline-derived CDR1 and CDR2 are GTSNPN and SVGIG (reference sequence). The CDR3 is 15 amino acids. Here the CDR3 reads CAWSAQNSGANVLTF. Here the CDR3 DNA reads TGTGCCTGGAGTGCACAGAATTCTGGGGCCAACGTCCTGACTTTC.

This clone was detected only a few times. This chain links TRBV11-2 with TRBJ1-6; 8 bases line up with TRBD1. Per the germline V gene, CDR1 is SGHAT and CDR2 is FQNNGV. This CDR3 contains 14 residues. J was trimmed by 7 bases and V by 3 bases; bases with no gene match: 2. This CDR3 is CASSLGTGNSPLHF. The CDR3 nucleotides read TGTGCCAGCAGCTTGGGGACAGGAAATTCACCCCTCCACTTT.